This T cell receptor beta chain was sequenced for a study of molecular identifiers for immune sequencing clone quantification. The wider study: Split five ways in replicates, RNA from approximately 20,000 or 100,000 naive CD8 cells had four portions sequenced. Findings and caveats of the study: Over 98% of effector molecules, yet under 1% of naive-cell molecules, were held by clones above 20 RNA copies.

For bulk TCR libraries, previously described methods and listed TCR primers were used. Each CDR3 protein gets one entry after TCRdb re-called the PCR reads with MiXCR. The table records 300,000 to 400,000 distinct CDR3 sequences, around 21% of them present only once. The CDR3 extends over 15 amino acids. Germline V CDR1 and CDR2: SGHVS, FNYEAQ. With 0 bases removed from V and 6 bases from J, the gap between germline ends came to 14 bases. Sorting defined naive CD8 T cells as CD8+CD4-CCR7+CD45RA+. This clonotype was recorded many times. Its antigen is still unknown. Input material: naive CD8+ T cells from blood, with Jurkat cell RNA spiked in. The subset is: FACS-sorted CD8+CD4-CCR7+CD45RA+ naive T cells. The chain recombines TRBV7-6 with TRBJ2-5; D not certain. This clonotype originated in a human donor in good health. Some libraries in this study had Jurkat cell RNA spiked in. CDR3 sequence (DNA): TGTGCCAGCAGCTTAGCCTCCGAGGTACTCCAGACCCAGTACTTC. This codes for CASSLASEVLQTQYF.